The entry that follows covers one T cell receptor (beta chain) sequence. The data were taken from a study of T cells expressing NK-cell markers. TCRdb reprocessed the 5' RACE reads and keeps a single row for each CDR3 protein, giving no DNA. The table counts a few hundred thousand distinct CDR3 sequences; over 1.1% lies in the top ten. Sequencing input: blood T cells: a sorted CD56 or NKG2C T cell subset, CD4+ or CD8+ T cells, or bulk PBMC T cells (not recorded which). The clonotype originates from a woman between 45 and 65 years old in good health.

The CDR3 protein is CASRKGGGEADTQYF. This chain connects TRBV6-1 to TRBJ2-3; the D gene TCRdb calls, TRBD1, cannot be checked with no DNA. This CDR3 spans 15 amino acids. Germline CDR1 reads MNHNS; CDR2 reads SASEGT.